This T cell receptor (beta chain) is drawn from a study of blood T cell repertoires in COVID-19. Participants, 18 to 89 years old, spanned 24 US areas. The table came from immunoSEQ multiplex PCR; TCRdb's copy has only in-frame clones and leaves some out. In the table there are over 200,000 clones, 70% to 90% of which are singletons. The V gene end was trimmed by 10 bases and the J gene end by 7 bases; junction bases not matched to a gene: 13. Germline CDR1 MDHEN, CDR2 SYDVKM. This CDR3 has 14 residues. The sequenced sample was PBMCs or T cells enriched from blood (not recorded which). The receptor comes from a woman between 45 and 65 years old who had recovered from COVID-19. V gene TRBV28 combines with J gene TRBJ1-5, with 7 nucleotides matching TRBD1. The CDR3 nucleotides are TGTGCCACCTCTCGGACAGGCTCAGAACAGCCCCAGCATTTT. As protein: CATSRTGSEQPQHF.